This TCR beta chain was retrieved from a study of T cell responses to AZD1222 COVID-19 vaccine. The CDR3 extends over 14 amino acids. V was pared by 5 bases and J by 4 bases, with 15 bases between. Per germline, CDR1 MNHEY and CDR2 SVGAGI. Repertoires were generated with immunoSEQ multiplex PCR, while TCRdb's copy carries only in-frame clones and drops some. The sample lists 90,000 to 120,000 clones; 87% were seen once. On this clone: The antigen is undetermined.

Findings and caveats of the study: Spike-wide vaccine-associated CD4 TCRs dominated at 160-218 and 743-854.

This clonotype was obtained from an adult in good health. The source material was peripheral blood, sampled on day 0 of AZD1222 vaccination. V gene TRBV6-5 combines with J gene TRBJ2-7, with a weak D call TRBD1 (6 bases). The DNA of the CDR3 is TGTGCCAGCAGTCCCAATGGGGGCTCATACGAGCAGTACTTC. Translation gives CASSPNGGSYEQYF.